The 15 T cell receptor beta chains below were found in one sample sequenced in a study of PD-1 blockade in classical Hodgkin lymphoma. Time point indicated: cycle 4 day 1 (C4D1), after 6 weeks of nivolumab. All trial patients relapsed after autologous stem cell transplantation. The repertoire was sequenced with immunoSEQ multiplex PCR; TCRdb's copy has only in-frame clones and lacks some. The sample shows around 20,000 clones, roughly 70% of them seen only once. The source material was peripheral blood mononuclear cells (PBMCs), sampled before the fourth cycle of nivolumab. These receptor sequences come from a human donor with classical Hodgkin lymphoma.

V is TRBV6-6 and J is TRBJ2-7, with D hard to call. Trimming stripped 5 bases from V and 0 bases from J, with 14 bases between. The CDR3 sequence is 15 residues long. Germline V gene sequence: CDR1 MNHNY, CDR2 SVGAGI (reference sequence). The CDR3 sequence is CASSQDTSSSYEQYF. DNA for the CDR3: TGTGCCAGCAGTCAAGACACATCGAGCTCCTACGAGCAGTACTTC.

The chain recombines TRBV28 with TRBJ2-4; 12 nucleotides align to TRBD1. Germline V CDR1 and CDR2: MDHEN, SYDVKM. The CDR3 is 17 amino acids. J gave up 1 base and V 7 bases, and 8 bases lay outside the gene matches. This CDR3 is CASIGTGGLFAKNIQYF. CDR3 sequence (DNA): TGTGCCAGCATTGGGACAGGGGGCTTGTTTGCCAAAAACATTCAGTACTTC.

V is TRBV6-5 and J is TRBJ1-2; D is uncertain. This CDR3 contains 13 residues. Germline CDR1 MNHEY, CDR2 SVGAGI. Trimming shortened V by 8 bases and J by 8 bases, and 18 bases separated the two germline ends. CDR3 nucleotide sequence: TGTGCCAGCCGTGGGATCGAAGGGCAAGGCTACACCTTC. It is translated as CASRGIEGQGYTF.

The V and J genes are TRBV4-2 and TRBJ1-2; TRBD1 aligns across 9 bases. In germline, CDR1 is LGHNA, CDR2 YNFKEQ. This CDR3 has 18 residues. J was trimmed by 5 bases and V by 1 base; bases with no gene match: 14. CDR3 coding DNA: TGTGCCAGCAGCCAAGTGGGGACAGGGCGGTTGGAGGGTTATGGCTACACCTTC. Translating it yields CASSQVGTGRLEGYGYTF.

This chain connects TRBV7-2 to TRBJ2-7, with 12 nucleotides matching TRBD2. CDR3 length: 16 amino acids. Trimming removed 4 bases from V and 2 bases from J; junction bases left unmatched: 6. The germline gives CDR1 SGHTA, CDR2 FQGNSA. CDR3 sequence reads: CASSSLAGGGTYEQYF. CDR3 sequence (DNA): TGTGCCAGCAGCTCGCTAGCGGGAGGGGGGACCTACGAGCAGTACTTC.

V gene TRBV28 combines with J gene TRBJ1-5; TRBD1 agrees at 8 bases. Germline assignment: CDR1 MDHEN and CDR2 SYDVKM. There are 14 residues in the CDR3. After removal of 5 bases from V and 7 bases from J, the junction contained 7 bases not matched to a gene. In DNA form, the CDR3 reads TGTGCCAGCAGTGTGGGCAGGGGGCAACAGCCCCAGCATTTT. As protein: CASSVGRGQQPQHF.

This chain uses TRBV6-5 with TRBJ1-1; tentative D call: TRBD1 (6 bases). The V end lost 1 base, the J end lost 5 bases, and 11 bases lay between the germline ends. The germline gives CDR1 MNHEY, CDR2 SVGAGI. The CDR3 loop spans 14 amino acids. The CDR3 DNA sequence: TGTGCCAGCAGTTACTTACAGGGCCGTACTGAAGCTTTCTTT. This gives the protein CASSYLQGRTEAFF.

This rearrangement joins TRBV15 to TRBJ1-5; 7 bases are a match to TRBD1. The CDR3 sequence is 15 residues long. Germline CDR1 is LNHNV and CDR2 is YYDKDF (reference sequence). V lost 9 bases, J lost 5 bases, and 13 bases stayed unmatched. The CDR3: CATRNVDRIDQPQHF. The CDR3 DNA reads TGTGCCACTAGGAATGTGGACAGGATCGATCAGCCCCAGCATTTT.

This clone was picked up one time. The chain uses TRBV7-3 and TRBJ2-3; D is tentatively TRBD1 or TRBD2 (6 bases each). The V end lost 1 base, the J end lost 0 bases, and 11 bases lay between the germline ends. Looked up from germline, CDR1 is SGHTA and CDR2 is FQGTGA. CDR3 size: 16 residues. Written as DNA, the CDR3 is TGTGCCAGCAGCTTAATTGGGGGGCCTAGCACAGATACGCAGTATTTT. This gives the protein CASSLIGGPSTDTQYF. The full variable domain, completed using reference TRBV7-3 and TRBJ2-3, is GAGVSQTPSNKVTEKGKYVELRCDPISGHTALYWYRQSLGQGPEFLIYFQGTGAADDSGLPNDRFFAVRPEGSVSTLKIQRTERGDSAVYLCASSLIGGPSTDTQYFGPGTRLTVL.

CDR3: CASSVLTGNTEAFF. CDR3 nucleotide sequence: TGTGCCAGCAGCGTATTGACGGGGAACACTGAAGCTTTCTTT. The rearrangement links TRBV9 to TRBJ1-1; D is unclear. Germline CDR1 SGDLS, CDR2 YYNGEE. The CDR3 is made up of 14 amino acids. Trimming took off 1 base at V and 1 base at J, with 8 bases between the two ends.

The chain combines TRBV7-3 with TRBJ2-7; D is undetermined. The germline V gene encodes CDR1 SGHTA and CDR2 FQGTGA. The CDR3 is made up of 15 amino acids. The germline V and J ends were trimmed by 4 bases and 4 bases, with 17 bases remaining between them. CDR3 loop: CASSSSEAVRYEQYF. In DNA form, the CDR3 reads TGTGCCAGCAGCTCATCCGAGGCTGTAAGATACGAGCAGTACTTC.

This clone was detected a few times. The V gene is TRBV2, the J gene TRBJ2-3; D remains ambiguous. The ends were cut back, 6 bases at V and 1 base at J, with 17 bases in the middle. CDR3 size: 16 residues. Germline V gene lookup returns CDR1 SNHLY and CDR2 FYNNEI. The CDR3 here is CASRAALSPRTDTQYF. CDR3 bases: TGTGCCAGCAGGGCCGCCCTAAGCCCCCGCACAGATACGCAGTATTTT.

CDR3 bases: TGTGCCAGCAGCTTAGGCCGGGGGAATGAGCAGTTCTTC. Translating gives CASSLGRGNEQFF. The rearrangement joins TRBV9 to TRBJ2-1, with a possible D match to TRBD2 (6 bases). The CDR3 spans 13 residues. Trimming cost V 4 bases and J 7 bases, with 12 bases left between them. Germline CDR1 is SGDLS and CDR2 is YYNGEE.

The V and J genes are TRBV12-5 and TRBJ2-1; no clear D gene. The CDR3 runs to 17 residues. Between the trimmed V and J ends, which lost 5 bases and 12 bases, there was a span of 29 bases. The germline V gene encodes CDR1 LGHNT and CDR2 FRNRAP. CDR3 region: CASGAPFGTNGSVVQFF. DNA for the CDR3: TGTGCTAGTGGTGCCCCCTTCGGCACTAACGGCTCCGTCGTGCAGTTCTTC.

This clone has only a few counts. Here the CDR3 DNA reads TGTGCCAGCAGCTTTCAGGGTAATAATCAGCCCCAGCATTTT. Translated: CASSFQGNNQPQHF. The chain links TRBV7-9 to TRBJ1-5, with D maybe TRBD1 (5 bases). V was pared by 3 bases and J by 4 bases, with 10 bases between. CDR1 SEHNR and CDR2 FQNEAQ come from the germline V gene (reference sequence). The length of the CDR3 is 14 residues.